The clone carrying this TCR beta chain showed up just a few times. Antigen specificity is unknown. Orbital computed tomography and thyroid ultrasound, together with serum TRAb and thyroxine and clinical symptoms, were used for diagnoses. RNA transcripts provided the source from which TCR beta CDR3 regions were amplified. Using the HTBI primer set, a first-round RT-PCR was run on the TCR CDR3. One entry per CDR3 protein results from TCRdb running MiXCR on the multiplex PCR reads. Here the sample spans fewer than 700,000 distinct CDR3 sequences, 17% being singletons. This sample was taken from a study of T cells in Graves' hyperthyroidism and ophthalmopathy. Looking at the study overall: Upon initial diagnosis and before any treatment, peripheral blood was collected. The study's findings and limits: Appearing also in blood were most of the thyroid clonotypes expanded above 0.001. Stable hyperthyroidism was told apart from ophthalmopathy by a model built on 13 V-J features.

Germline CDR1 MNHNS, CDR2 SASEGT. Trimming took 3 bases from V and 3 from J, leaving 7 bases between them. The CDR3 runs 13 residues. This TCR was recovered from a young woman with Graves' ophthalmopathy. The rearrangement uses TRBV6-1 and TRBJ2-3; no firm D call. Sample: blood. The CDR3 bases are TGTGCCAGCAGTGACCATGGGACAGATACGCAGTATTTT. It is translated as CASSDHGTDTQYF.